This is a list of T cell receptor beta chains from one sample in a study of human T cells and chemical hapten exposure. TCRdb re-analysed the RACE reads in MiXCR, keeping a single row per CDR3 protein. The sample gives around 360,000 distinct CDR3 sequences, about 6.9% of which show up once; over 5.5% is in the top ten. Here the sequenced sample was whole blood, taken in connection with sensitization to the hapten diphenylcyclopropenone (DPC). The receptors were sampled from a woman under 30 with alopecia areata. Some clones in this sample may be carry-over from other donors' samples. Both conserved end residues are part of each CDR3. The D gene is left open where the match is weak. Some rows mark clone size as missing; the rest say once, few, many or name a class of expanded clone.

TRBJ1-2,TRBV7-9,NA,NA,TGTGCCAGCAGCTTAGCAACAGGACAAGCTAACTATGGCTACACCTTC,CASSLATGQANYGYTF
TRBJ1-1,TRBV6-2/TRBV6-3,NA,many,TGTGCCAGCCGTCCGGGGGGGGAGCAGGACACTGAAGCTTTCTTT,CASRPGGEQDTEAFF
TRBJ1-2,TRBV7-6,TRBD1,NA,TGTGCCAGCAGCTCTTGGGACAGGGGCGGCTACACCTTC,CASSSWDRGGYTF
TRBJ2-7,TRBV7-8,NA,NA,TGTGCCAGCACCACCGGTCAACTGAGGGAGCAGTACTTC,CASTTGQLREQYF
TRBJ1-1,TRBV6-5,NA,NA,TGTGCCAGCAGTTCCACATCACCCGGCGGCGCTGAAGCTTTCTTT,CASSSTSPGGAEAFF
TRBJ2-7,TRBV12-3/TRBV12-4,TRBD1,NA,TGTGCCAGCAGGTCCGGACAGGGAATCTCCTACGAGCAGTACTTC,CASRSGQGISYEQYF
TRBJ1-5,TRBV28,NA,many,TGTGCCAGCAGTTTAAGAAGGCAGCCCCAGCATTTT,CASSLRRQPQHF
TRBJ2-5,TRBV2,TRBD1,few,TGTGCCAGCATTCGGGGACAGTTGCAAGAGACCCAGTACTTC,CASIRGQLQETQYF
TRBJ1-6,TRBV12-3/TRBV12-4,NA,many,TGTGCCAGCAGTTTGGGACCTGGGTCAGGCAATTCACCCCTCCACTTT,CASSLGPGSGNSPLHF
TRBJ2-7,TRBV6-5,NA,many,TGTGCCAGCAGTTACTCTCGGTACGAGCAGTACTTC,CASSYSRYEQYF
TRBJ1-1,TRBV12-3/TRBV12-4,NA,many,TGTGCCAGCGGGCGGTCCGAGGGTGATGAAGCTTTCTTT,CASGRSEGDEAFF
TRBJ2-7,TRBV20-1,NA,few,TGCAGTGCGAGCTACAAGGGAACCTACTCCTACGAGCAGTACTTC,CSASYKGTYSYEQYF
TRBJ1-6,TRBV28,NA,many,TGTGCCAGCAGTTCCGGGACGCTTGATTCACCCCTCCACTTT,CASSSGTLDSPLHF
TRBJ2-1,TRBV9,NA,NA,TGTGCCAGCAGCGTAGCATCCCTTGCCTACAATGAGCAGTTCTTC,CASSVASLAYNEQFF
TRBJ1-1,TRBV6-2/TRBV6-3,NA,many,TGTGCCAGCAGTTACTCGAGAGAAGCCCAAAACACTGAAGCTTTCTTT,CASSYSREAQNTEAFF
TRBJ2-3,TRBV28,NA,few,TGTGCCAGCAGTCCTTTTGGGACCTTCACAGATACGCAGTATTTT,CASSPFGTFTDTQYF
TRBJ1-5,TRBV20-1,NA,many,TGCAGTGCTAGAGACTGGGTTAATCAGCCCCAGCATTTT,CSARDWVNQPQHF
TRBJ2-7,TRBV12-3/TRBV12-4,NA,many,TGTGCCAGCAGCCGCCGGGACCACCAGTACTTC,CASSRRDHQYF
TRBJ1-5,TRBV7-9,NA,many,TGTGCCAGCAGCTTAGAGGGGAGGCCCCAGCATTTT,CASSLEGRPQHF
TRBJ1-5,TRBV6-6,NA,few,TGTGCCAGCAGTGAACCGGATCAGCCCCAGCATTTT,CASSEPDQPQHF
TRBJ2-7,TRBV28,TRBD2,few,TGTGCCAGCAGTTTACCCGACGGAGCGGGAAACTACGAGCAGTACTTC,CASSLPDGAGNYEQYF
TRBJ1-1,TRBV20-1,TRBD1,many,TGCAGTGCTAGAGAGGGGACAGGAATCACTGAAGCTTTCTTT,CSAREGTGITEAFF
TRBJ2-1,TRBV21-1,NA,many,TGTGCCGGGGACAGGGCGAATGAGCAGTTCTTC,CAGDRANEQFF
TRBJ2-7,TRBV14,NA,few,TGTGCCAGCAGCCAAGTGGTCTACGAGCAGTACTTC,CASSQVVYEQYF
TRBJ1-2,TRBV6-5,NA,many,TGTGCCAGCAGTCTCTCTACAGGGCTGGTGAACTATGGCTACACCTTC,CASSLSTGLVNYGYTF
TRBJ1-5,TRBV10-3,NA,many,TGTGCCATCAGTGAAAATCCTAGGGGCAATCAGCCCCAGCATTTT,CAISENPRGNQPQHF
TRBJ1-1,TRBV29-1,NA,many,TGCAGCGTCGGACAGAAAACTTTCTTT,CSVGQKTFF